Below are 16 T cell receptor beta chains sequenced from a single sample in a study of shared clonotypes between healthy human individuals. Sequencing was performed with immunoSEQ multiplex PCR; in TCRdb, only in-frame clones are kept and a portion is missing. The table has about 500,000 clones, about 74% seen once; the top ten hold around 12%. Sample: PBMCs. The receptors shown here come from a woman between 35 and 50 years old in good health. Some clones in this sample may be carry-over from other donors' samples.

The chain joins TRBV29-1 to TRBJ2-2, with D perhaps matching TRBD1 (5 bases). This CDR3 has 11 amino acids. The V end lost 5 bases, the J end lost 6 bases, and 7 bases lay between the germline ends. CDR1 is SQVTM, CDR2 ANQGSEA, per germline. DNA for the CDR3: TGCAGCGTTACCAGGGCCGGGGAGCTGTTTTTT. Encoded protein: CSVTRAGELFF.

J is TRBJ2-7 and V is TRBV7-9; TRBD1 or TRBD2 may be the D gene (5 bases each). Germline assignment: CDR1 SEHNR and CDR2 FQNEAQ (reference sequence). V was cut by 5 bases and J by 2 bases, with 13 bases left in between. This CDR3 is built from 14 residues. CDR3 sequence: CASSPWDPTYEQYF. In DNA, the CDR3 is TGTGCCAGCAGCCCATGGGACCCCACCTACGAGCAGTACTTC. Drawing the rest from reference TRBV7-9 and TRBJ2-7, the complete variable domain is DTGVSQNPRHKITKRGQNVTFRCDPISEHNRLYWYRQTLGQGPEFLTYFQNEAQLEKSRLLSDRFSAERPKGSFSTLEIQRTEQGDSAMYLCASSPWDPTYEQYFGPGTRLTVT.

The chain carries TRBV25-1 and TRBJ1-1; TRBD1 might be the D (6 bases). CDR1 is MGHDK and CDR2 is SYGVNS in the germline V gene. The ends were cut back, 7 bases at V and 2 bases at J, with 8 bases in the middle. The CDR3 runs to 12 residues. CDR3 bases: TGTGCCAGCAAGGGGGGAAACACTGAAGCTTTCTTT. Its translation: CASKGGNTEAFF.

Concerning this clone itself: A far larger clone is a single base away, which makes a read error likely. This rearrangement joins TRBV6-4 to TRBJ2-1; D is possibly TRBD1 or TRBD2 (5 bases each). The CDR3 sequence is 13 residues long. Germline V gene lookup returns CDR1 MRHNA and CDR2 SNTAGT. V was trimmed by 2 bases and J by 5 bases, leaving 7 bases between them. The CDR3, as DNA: TGTGCCAGCAGTGACCGGGGCAACAATGAGCAGTTCTTC. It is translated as CASSDRGNNEQFF.

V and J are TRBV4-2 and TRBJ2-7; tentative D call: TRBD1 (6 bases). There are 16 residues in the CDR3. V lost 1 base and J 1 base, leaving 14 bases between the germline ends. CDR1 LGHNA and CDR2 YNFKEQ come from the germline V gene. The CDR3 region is CASSQGAGVGSYEQYF. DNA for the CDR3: TGTGCCAGCAGCCAAGGGGCAGGGGTTGGGTCCTACGAGCAGTACTTC.

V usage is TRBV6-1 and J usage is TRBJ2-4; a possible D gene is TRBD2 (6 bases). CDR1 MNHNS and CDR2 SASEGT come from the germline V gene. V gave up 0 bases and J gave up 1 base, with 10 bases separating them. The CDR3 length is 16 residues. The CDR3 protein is CASSEAPGGAKNIQYF. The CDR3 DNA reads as TGTGCCAGCAGTGAAGCTCCAGGAGGGGCCAAAAACATTCAGTACTTC.

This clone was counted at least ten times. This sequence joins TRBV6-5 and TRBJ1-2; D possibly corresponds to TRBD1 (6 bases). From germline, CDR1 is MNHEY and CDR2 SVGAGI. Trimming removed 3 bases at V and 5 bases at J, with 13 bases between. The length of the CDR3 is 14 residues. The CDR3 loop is CASSYSQGRYGYTF. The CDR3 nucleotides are TGTGCCAGCAGTTATAGCCAGGGGAGGTATGGCTACACCTTC.

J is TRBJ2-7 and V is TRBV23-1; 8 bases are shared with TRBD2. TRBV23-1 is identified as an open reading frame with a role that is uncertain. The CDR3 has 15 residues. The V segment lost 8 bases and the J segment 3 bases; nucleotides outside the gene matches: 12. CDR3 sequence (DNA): TGCGCCAGCTCTACTAGCGGCCGAGGAAACTACGAGCAGTACTTC. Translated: CASSTSGRGNYEQYF.

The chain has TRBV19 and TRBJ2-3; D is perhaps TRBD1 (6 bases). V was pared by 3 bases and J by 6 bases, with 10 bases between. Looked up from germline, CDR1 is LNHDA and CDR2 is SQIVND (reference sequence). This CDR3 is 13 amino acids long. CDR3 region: CASSIATGDTQYF. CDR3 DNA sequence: TGTGCCAGTAGTATTGCTACAGGGGATACGCAGTATTTT.

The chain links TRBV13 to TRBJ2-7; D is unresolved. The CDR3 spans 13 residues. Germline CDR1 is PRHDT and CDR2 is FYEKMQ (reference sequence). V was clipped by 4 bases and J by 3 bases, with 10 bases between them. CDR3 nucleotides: TGTGCCAGCAGCTATGCTGCCATCTACGAGCAGTACTTC. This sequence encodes CASSYAAIYEQYF.

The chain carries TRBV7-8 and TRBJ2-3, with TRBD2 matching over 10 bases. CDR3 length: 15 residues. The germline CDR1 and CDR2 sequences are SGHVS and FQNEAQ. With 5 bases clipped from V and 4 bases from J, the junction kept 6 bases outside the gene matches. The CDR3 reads CASSPLAGVPDTQYF. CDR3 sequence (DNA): TGTGCCAGCAGCCCCCTAGCGGGAGTGCCAGATACGCAGTATTTT.

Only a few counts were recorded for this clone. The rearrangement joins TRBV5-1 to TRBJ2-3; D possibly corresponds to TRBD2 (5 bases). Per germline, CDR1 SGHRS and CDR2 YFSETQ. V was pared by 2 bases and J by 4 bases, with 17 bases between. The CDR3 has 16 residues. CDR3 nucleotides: TGCGCCAGCAGCTTTGGGCCCACGGGAAGGGCAGATACGCAGTATTTT. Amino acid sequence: CASSFGPTGRADTQYF. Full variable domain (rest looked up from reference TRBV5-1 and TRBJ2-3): KAGVTQTPRYLIKTRGQQVTLSCSPISGHRSVSWYQQTPGQGLQFLFEYFSETQRNKGNFPGRFSGRQFSNSRSEMNVSTLELGDSALYLCASSFGPTGRADTQYFGPGTRLTVL.

CDR3 sequence: CASSADGNTEAFF. Here the CDR3 DNA reads TGTGCCAGCAGTGCGGACGGGAACACTGAAGCTTTCTTT. This chain connects TRBV2 to TRBJ1-1; D gene ambiguous. With 4 bases removed from V and 1 base from J, the gap between germline ends came to 7 bases. Germline values: CDR1 SNHLY, CDR2 FYNNEI. The CDR3 runs to 13 residues.

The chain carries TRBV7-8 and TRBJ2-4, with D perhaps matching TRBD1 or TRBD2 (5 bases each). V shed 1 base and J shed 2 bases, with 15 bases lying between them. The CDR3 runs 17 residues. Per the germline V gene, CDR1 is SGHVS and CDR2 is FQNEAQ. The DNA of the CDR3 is TGTGCCAGCAGCTTAGGCCGGGTTGGGGGACCCAAAAACATTCAGTACTTC. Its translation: CASSLGRVGGPKNIQYF.

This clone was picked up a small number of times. CDR3 region: CASSLSVATYEQYF. The DNA for the CDR3 is TGTGCCAGCAGCTTATCCGTAGCTACCTACGAGCAGTACTTC. The genes are TRBV11-1 and TRBJ2-7, with D uncertain. V was clipped by 2 bases and J by 2 bases, with 10 bases between them. Germline CDR1 reads SGHAT; CDR2 reads FQDESV (reference sequence). The CDR3 runs 14 residues.

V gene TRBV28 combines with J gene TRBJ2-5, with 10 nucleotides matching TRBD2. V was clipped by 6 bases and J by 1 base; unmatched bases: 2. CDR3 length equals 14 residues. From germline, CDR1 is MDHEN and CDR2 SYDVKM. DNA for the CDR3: TGTGCCAGCAGGCTAGCGGGAGTCCAAGAGACCCAGTACTTC. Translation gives CASRLAGVQETQYF.